This T cell receptor (beta chain) stems from a study of cytomegalovirus exposure and HLA in healthy donors. Study-level points and caveats: An analysis was carried out later, and it reportedly showed fewer N-insertions in an Asian-associated ancestry cluster than the approximately 710-donor mean. In an earlier analysis, about 90% or about 30%: the productive usage of most TCR beta V segments.

13 Jbeta primers and 60 Vbeta primers were used for the PCR. Sequencing used immunoSEQ multiplex PCR; TCRdb keeps in-frame clones, though not all of them. The table lists roughly 100,000 clones, about three quarters of them singletons. This clone was seen more than once but under ten times. The antigen is not known. The CDR3 consists of 14 residues. Per germline, CDR1 PRHDT and CDR2 FYEKMQ (reference sequence). Trimming removed 6 bases from V and 8 bases from J; junction bases left unmatched: 13. The TCR comes from a middle-aged woman in good health and CMV-seropositive. This chain connects TRBV13 to TRBJ2-7; 7 bases are a match to TRBD1. Sample: PBMCs. Here the CDR3 reads CASSQIETGTKQYF. The CDR3 nucleotides read TGTGCCAGCAGTCAAATCGAGACAGGGACCAAGCAGTACTTC.